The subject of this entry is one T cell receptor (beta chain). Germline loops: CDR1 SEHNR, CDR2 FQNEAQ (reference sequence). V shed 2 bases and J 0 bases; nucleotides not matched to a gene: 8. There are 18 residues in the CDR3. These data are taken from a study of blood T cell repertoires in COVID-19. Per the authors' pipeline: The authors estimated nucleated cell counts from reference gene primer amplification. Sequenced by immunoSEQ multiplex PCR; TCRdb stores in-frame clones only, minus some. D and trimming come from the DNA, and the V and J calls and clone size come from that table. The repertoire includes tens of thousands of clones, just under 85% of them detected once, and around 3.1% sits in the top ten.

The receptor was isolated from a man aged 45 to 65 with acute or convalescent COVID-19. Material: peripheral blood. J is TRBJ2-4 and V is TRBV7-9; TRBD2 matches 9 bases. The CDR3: CASSLSGERGVAKNIQYF. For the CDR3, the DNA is TGTGCCAGCAGCTTATCGGGGGAGCGGGGGGTAGCCAAAAACATTCAGTACTTC.